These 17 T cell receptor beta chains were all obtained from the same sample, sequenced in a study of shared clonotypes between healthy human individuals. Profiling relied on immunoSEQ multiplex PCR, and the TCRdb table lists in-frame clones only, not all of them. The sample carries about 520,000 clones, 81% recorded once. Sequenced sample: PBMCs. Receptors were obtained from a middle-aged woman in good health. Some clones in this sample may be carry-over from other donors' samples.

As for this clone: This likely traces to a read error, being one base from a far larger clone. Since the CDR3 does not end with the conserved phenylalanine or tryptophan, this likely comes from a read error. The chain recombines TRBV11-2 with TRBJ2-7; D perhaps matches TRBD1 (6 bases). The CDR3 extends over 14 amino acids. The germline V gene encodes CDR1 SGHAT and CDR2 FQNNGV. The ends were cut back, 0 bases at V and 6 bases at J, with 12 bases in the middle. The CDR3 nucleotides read TGTGCCAGCAGCTTAGACAGGGGAGCCGGCGAGCAGTACCTC. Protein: CASSLDRGAGEQYL.

The CDR3 protein is CASSLDYGQSYEQYF. CDR3 bases: TGTGCCAGCAGCTTGGACTATGGGCAGAGCTACGAGCAGTACTTC. The rearrangement joins TRBV5-4 to TRBJ2-7; D ambiguous. The CDR3 has 15 amino acids. Germline V gene data show CDR1 as SGHNT and CDR2 as YYREEE (reference sequence). V was shortened by 0 bases and J by 3 bases, with 13 bases between the two germline ends.

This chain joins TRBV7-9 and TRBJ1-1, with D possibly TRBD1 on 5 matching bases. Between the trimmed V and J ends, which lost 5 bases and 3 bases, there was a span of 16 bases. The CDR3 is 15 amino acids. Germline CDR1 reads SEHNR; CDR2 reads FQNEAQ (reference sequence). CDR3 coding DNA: TGTGCCAGCAGCCCGGGACGGTTTTATGACACTGAAGCTTTCTTT. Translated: CASSPGRFYDTEAFF.

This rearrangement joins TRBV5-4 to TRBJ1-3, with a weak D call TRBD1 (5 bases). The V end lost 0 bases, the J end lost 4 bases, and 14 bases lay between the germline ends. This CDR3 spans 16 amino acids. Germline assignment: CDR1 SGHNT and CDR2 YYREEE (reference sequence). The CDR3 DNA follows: TGTGCCAGCAGCTTGGAACCACCTGGGGCCGGAAACACCATATATTTT. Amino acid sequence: CASSLEPPGAGNTIYF.

CDR3 region: CASSTGLAGRAETQYF. Written as DNA, the CDR3 is TGTGCCAGTAGTACCGGACTAGCGGGAAGGGCAGAGACCCAGTACTTC. The V gene is TRBV19, the J gene TRBJ2-5, with 12 bases that match TRBD2. This CDR3 has 16 residues. J lost 4 bases, V lost 4 bases, and 7 bases had no gene match. Germline CDR1 is LNHDA and CDR2 is SQIVND (reference sequence).

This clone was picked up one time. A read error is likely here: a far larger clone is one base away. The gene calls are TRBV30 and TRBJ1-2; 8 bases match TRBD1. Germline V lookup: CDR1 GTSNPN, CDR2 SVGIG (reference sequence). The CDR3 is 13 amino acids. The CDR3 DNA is TGTTCCTGGAGTGCGGACAGGGTAAAAGGCTACACCTTC. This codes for CSWSADRVKGYTF.

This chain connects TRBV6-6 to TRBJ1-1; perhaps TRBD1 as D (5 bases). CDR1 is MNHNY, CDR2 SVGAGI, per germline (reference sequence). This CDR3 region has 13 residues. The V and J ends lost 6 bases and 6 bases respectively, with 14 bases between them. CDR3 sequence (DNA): TGTGCCAGCAGCTCAACGGCAGGGTCTGAAGCTTTCTTT. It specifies CASSSTAGSEAFF.

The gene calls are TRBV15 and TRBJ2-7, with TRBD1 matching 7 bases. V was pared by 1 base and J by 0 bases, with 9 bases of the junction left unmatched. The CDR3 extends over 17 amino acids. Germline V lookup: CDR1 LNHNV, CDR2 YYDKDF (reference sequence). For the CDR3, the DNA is TGTGCCACCAGCAGAGGTTCAAGGGCAGGGGGCTCCTACGAGCAGTACTTC. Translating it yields CATSRGSRAGGSYEQYF.

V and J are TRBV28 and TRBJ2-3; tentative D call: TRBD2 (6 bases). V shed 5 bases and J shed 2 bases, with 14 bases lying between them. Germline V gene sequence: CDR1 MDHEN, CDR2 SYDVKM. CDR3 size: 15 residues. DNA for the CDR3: TGTGCCAGCAGTCCCCTCCTAGCGAACACAGATACGCAGTATTTT. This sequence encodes CASSPLLANTDTQYF.

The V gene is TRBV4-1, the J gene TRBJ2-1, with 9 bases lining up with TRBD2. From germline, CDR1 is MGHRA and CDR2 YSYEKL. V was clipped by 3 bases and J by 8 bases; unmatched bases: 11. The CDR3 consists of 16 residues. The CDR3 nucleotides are TGCGCCAGCAGCCAGAGTGGTAGCGGGAGCATATATGAGCAGTTCTTC. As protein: CASSQSGSGSIYEQFF.

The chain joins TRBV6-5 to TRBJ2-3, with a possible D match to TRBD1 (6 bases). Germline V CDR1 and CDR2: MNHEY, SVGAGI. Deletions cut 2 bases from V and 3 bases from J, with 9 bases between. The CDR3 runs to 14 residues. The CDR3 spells CASSYLQGTDTQYF. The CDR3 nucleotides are TGTGCCAGCAGTTACCTACAGGGAACAGATACGCAGTATTTT.

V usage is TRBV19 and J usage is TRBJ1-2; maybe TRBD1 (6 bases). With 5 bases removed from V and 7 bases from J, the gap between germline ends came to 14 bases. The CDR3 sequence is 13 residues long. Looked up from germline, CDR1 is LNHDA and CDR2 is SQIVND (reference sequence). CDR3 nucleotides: TGTGCCAGTAGTTCCCGGGACATAGGTGGCTACACCTTC. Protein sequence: CASSSRDIGGYTF.

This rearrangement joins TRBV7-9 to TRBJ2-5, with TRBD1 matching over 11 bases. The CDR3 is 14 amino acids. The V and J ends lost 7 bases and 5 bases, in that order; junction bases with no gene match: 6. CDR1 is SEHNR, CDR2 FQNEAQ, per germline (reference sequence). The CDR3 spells CASKTGTGGETQYF. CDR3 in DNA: TGTGCCAGCAAAACCGGGACAGGGGGGGAGACCCAGTACTTC.

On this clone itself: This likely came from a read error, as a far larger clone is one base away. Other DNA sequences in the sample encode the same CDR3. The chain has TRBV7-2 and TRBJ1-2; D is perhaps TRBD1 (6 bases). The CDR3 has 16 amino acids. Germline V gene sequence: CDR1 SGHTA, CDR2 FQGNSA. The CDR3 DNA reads TGTGCCAGCAGCTTAGCTTCCGGACAGAGTAACTATGGCTACACCTTT. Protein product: CASSLASGQSNYGYTF.

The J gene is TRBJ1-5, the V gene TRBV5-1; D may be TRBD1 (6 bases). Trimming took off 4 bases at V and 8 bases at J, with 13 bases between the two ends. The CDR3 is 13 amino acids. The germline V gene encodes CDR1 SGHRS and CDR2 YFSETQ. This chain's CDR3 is CASSPFPGEPQHF. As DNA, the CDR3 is TGCGCCAGCAGCCCATTTCCAGGGGAGCCCCAGCATTTT. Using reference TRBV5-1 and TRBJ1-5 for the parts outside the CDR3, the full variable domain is KAGVTQTPRYLIKTRGQQVTLSCSPISGHRSVSWYQQTPGQGLQFLFEYFSETQRNKGNFPGRFSGRQFSNSRSEMNVSTLELGDSALYLCASSPFPGEPQHFGDGTRLSIL.

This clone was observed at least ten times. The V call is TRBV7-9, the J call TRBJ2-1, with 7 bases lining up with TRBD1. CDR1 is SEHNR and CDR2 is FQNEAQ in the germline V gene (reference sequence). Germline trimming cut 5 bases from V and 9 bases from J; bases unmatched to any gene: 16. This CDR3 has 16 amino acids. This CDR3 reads CASSKAGTGAAREQFF. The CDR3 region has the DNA TGTGCCAGCAGCAAAGCCGGCACAGGGGCCGCACGTGAGCAGTTCTTC.

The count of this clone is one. The CDR3 reads CASSMAGGLTDTQYF. CDR3 sequence (DNA): TGTGCCAGTAGTATGGCGGGAGGCCTCACAGATACGCAGTATTTT. The chain links TRBV19 to TRBJ2-3; 8 bases align to TRBD2. Trimming cost V 3 bases and J 2 bases; bases outside gene matches: 4. CDR1 is LNHDA and CDR2 is SQIVND in the germline V gene (reference sequence). The CDR3 spans 15 residues. Full variable domain (rest looked up from reference TRBV19 and TRBJ2-3): DGGITQSPKYLFRKEGQNVTLSCEQNLNHDAMYWYRQDPGQGLRLIYYSQIVNDFQKGDIAEGYSVSREKKESFPLTVTSAQKNPTAFYLCASSMAGGLTDTQYFGPGTRLTVL.